These 22 T cell receptor beta chains originate from one sample sequenced in a study of cytomegalovirus exposure and HLA in healthy donors. PCR used 60 Vbeta primers and 13 Jbeta primers. TCRdb's table, derived via immunoSEQ multiplex PCR, lists solely in-frame clones and lacks some. The data contain 85,000 to 90,000 clones, 65% to 80% of them singletons. Sample: PBMCs. The source is a man aged 30-40 years in good health and CMV-seropositive.

CDR3 sequence (DNA): TGCGCCAGCAGCTTGAGCAGGGTGAACACTGAAGCTTTCTTT. It is translated as CASSLSRVNTEAFF. The rearrangement uses TRBV5-1 and TRBJ1-1; possibly TRBD1 for D (5 bases). The germline V gene has CDR1 SGHRS and CDR2 YFSETQ. The CDR3 sequence is 14 residues long. Trimming left V 1 base short and J 0 bases short, with 7 bases between.

CDR3 region: CAISERTGRRGGQPEAFF. The CDR3 nucleotides read TGTGCCATCAGTGAGAGGACAGGGCGGCGTGGGGGCCAGCCTGAAGCTTTCTTT. The chain employs TRBV10-3 and TRBJ1-1; 8 bases fit TRBD1. Germline V gene lookup returns CDR1 ENHRY and CDR2 SYGVKD. The length of the CDR3 is 18 residues. Trimming at V came to 2 bases and at J to 6 bases, leaving 17 bases not matched to a gene.

The V and J genes are TRBV27 and TRBJ2-7; 9 bases align to TRBD1. Germline-derived CDR1 and CDR2 are MNHEY and SMNVEV (reference sequence). The junction had 7 bases not matched to a gene; V was cut back by 6 bases and J by 4 bases. CDR3 length: 14 amino acids. The CDR3 loop is CASRPDRGGYEQYF. In DNA form, the CDR3 reads TGTGCCAGCAGGCCGGACAGGGGTGGGTACGAGCAGTACTTC.

The rearrangement joins TRBV14 to TRBJ2-7; no reliable D call. The germline CDR1 and CDR2 sequences are SGHDN and FVKESK. V was pared by 0 bases and J by 2 bases, with 29 bases between. The CDR3 covers 21 residues. The CDR3 sequence: CASSQDIFTLGDLPSAYEQYF. The DNA of the CDR3 is TGTGCCAGCAGCCAAGATATATTCACTCTGGGTGACTTACCTTCAGCCTACGAGCAGTACTTC. Full variable domain (remainder filled in from reference TRBV14 and TRBJ2-7): EAGVTQFPSHSVIEKGQTVTLRCDPISGHDNLYWYRRVMGKEIKFLLHFVKESKQDESGMPNNRFLAERTGGTYSTLKVQPAELEDSGVYFCASSQDIFTLGDLPSAYEQYFGPGTRLTVT.

The chain recombines TRBV9 with TRBJ2-2; 9 bases are a match to TRBD1. Germline V lookup: CDR1 SGDLS, CDR2 YYNGEE. This CDR3 region has 14 residues. V shed 4 bases, J shed 12 bases, and the junction held 10 bases outside the gene matches. DNA of the CDR3: TGTGCCAGCAGCACCGGGGGACAGGGAGTGAAGCTGTTTTTT. It yields the protein CASSTGGQGVKLFF. Drawing the rest from reference TRBV9 and TRBJ2-2, the complete variable domain is DSGVTQTPKHLITATGQRVTLRCSPRSGDLSVYWYQQSLDQGLQFLIQYYNGEERAKGNILERFSAQQFPDLHSELNLSSLELGDSALYFCASSTGGQGVKLFFGEGSRLTVL.

V gene TRBV28 combines with J gene TRBJ2-3; TRBD2 matches 7 bases. Germline assignment: CDR1 MDHEN and CDR2 SYDVKM. The CDR3 is made up of 15 amino acids. The junction had 10 bases not matched to a gene; V was cut back by 5 bases and J by 5 bases. The CDR3 reads CASSLYSGVKDTQYF. The DNA for the CDR3 is TGTGCCAGCAGTCTATACAGCGGGGTGAAAGATACGCAGTATTTT.

This chain uses TRBV27 with TRBJ2-5, with 7 bases lining up with TRBD1. CDR1 and CDR2 from the germline V gene are MNHEY and SMNVEV (reference sequence). V lost 5 bases to trimming and J lost 1 base; unmatched junction nucleotides: 10. This CDR3 has 16 residues. Here the CDR3 DNA reads TGTGCCAGCAGTCCCCTAACAGACAGGGTCCAAGAGACCCAGTACTTC. This encodes CASSPLTDRVQETQYF.

CDR3 loop: CASSVPEGAADTQYF. DNA of the CDR3: TGTGCCAGCAGCGTACCCGAGGGGGCTGCAGATACGCAGTATTTT. The chain employs TRBV9 and TRBJ2-3; 7 bases line up with TRBD1. This CDR3 has 15 residues. Per the germline V gene, CDR1 is SGDLS and CDR2 is YYNGEE. V shed 1 base, J shed 4 bases, and the junction held 6 bases outside the gene matches.

The chain couples TRBV2 to TRBJ1-4; no firm D call. Trimming left V 3 bases short and J 3 bases short, with 8 bases between. The CDR3 totals 14 residues. The germline V gene encodes CDR1 SNHLY and CDR2 FYNNEI. CDR3 DNA: TGTGCCAGCAGTGAGCAGGCCTCTAATGAAAAACTGTTTTTT. It encodes CASSEQASNEKLFF.

V gene TRBV7-2 combines with J gene TRBJ2-5; 7 positions match TRBD2. Trimming at V came to 5 bases and at J to 3 bases, leaving 6 bases not matched to a gene. The CDR3 covers 14 residues. Germline CDR1 is SGHTA and CDR2 is FQGNSA. The CDR3 DNA reads TGTGCCAGCAGCCGCCCGGCGGGGGAAGAGACCCAGTACTTC. Translated: CASSRPAGEETQYF. The full variable domain, in which reference TRBV7-2 and TRBJ2-5 provide the parts outside the CDR3, is GAGVSQSPSNKVTEKGKDVELRCDPISGHTALYWYRQSLGQGLEFLIYFQGNSAPDKSGLPSDRFSAERTGGSVSTLTIQRTQQEDSAVYLCASSRPAGEETQYFGPGTRLLVL.

The V gene is TRBV6-1, the J gene TRBJ1-2; TRBD1 matches at 11 bases. V was clipped by 6 bases and J by 1 base; unmatched bases: 4. The CDR3 sequence is 15 residues long. Germline CDR1 is MNHNS and CDR2 is SASEGT. CDR3 protein: CASRAGTGGNYGYTF. In nucleotides, the CDR3 is TGTGCCAGCAGGGCCGGGACAGGGGGTAACTATGGCTACACCTTC.

V usage is TRBV7-8 and J usage is TRBJ1-1, with D possibly TRBD1 on 5 matching bases. From germline, CDR1 is SGHVS and CDR2 FQNEAQ. The V end lost 8 bases, the J end lost 2 bases, and 18 bases lay between the germline ends. The CDR3 is made up of 15 amino acids. CDR3 loop: CASGRQHSLNTEAFF. In nucleotides, the CDR3 is TGTGCCAGCGGAAGACAGCACAGCCTCAACACTGAAGCTTTCTTT.

The chain has TRBV27 and TRBJ1-4; a possible D gene is TRBD1 (6 bases). Per the germline V gene, CDR1 is MNHEY and CDR2 is SMNVEV (reference sequence). The CDR3 runs to 17 residues. V lost 5 bases and J lost 0, with 16 bases in between. For the CDR3, the DNA is TGTGCCAGCAGTCCCGAGACAGGACCAGCAACTAATGAAAAACTGTTTTTT. Translation gives CASSPETGPATNEKLFF.

J is TRBJ1-1 and V is TRBV27; D is unresolved. Deletions cut 6 bases from V and 1 base from J, with 12 bases between. The CDR3 totals 14 residues. CDR1 is MNHEY and CDR2 is SMNVEV in the germline V gene (reference sequence). CDR3 protein: CASSRTSGNTEAFF. The CDR3 bases are TGTGCCAGCAGCCGAACCTCCGGGAACACTGAAGCTTTCTTT.

This clone was found a few times. V gene TRBV5-1 combines with J gene TRBJ2-5, with D tentatively TRBD2 (6 bases). Looked up from germline, CDR1 is SGHRS and CDR2 is YFSETQ. Deletions cut 4 bases from V and 2 bases from J, with 12 bases between. The CDR3 extends over 14 amino acids. The CDR3 loop reads CASSLGLVQETQYF. Here the CDR3 DNA reads TGCGCCAGCAGCCTGGGACTTGTTCAAGAGACCCAGTACTTC.

J is TRBJ2-5 and V is TRBV6-5, with TRBD1 matching over 7 bases. This CDR3 region has 13 residues. Trimming cost V 8 bases and J 2 bases; bases outside gene matches: 5. Germline V gene lookup returns CDR1 MNHEY and CDR2 SVGAGI. The CDR3 nucleotides are TGTGCCAGCGGAGTACAGGGGCAAGAGACCCAGTACTTC. Protein: CASGVQGQETQYF.

V gene TRBV5-1 combines with J gene TRBJ1-5; a possible D gene is TRBD1 (5 bases). The V gene lost 5 bases and the J gene lost 3 bases, with 9 bases spanning the gap. The CDR3 runs 13 residues. Germline CDR1 and CDR2: SGHRS and YFSETQ. The CDR3 sequence: CASSRGDNQPQHF. The CDR3, as DNA: TGCGCCAGCAGTCGGGGGGACAATCAGCCCCAGCATTTT. Complete variable domain (other parts from reference TRBV5-1 and TRBJ1-5): KAGVTQTPRYLIKTRGQQVTLSCSPISGHRSVSWYQQTPGQGLQFLFEYFSETQRNKGNFPGRFSGRQFSNSRSEMNVSTLELGDSALYLCASSRGDNQPQHFGDGTRLSIL.

The CDR3 protein is CASRRQGGYEQYF. The DNA for the CDR3 is TGTGCCAGCAGACGACAGGGGGGCTACGAGCAGTACTTC. This rearrangement joins TRBV5-6 to TRBJ2-5, with TRBD1 identical over 9 bases. The DNA matches TRBJ2-7 better at its end, which makes the J call doubtful. This CDR3 is 13 amino acids long. The germline V gene encodes CDR1 SGHDT and CDR2 YYEEEE.

This clone was seen more than once but under ten times. This rearrangement joins TRBV10-3 to TRBJ2-7, with 11 bases that match TRBD2. The V and J ends lost 2 bases and 4 bases, in that order; junction bases with no gene match: 4. Germline V gives CDR1 ENHRY, CDR2 SYGVKD. The length of the CDR3 is 15 residues. CDR3 amino acids: CAISESGLAGYEQYF. In DNA form, the CDR3 reads TGTGCCATCAGTGAGAGTGGACTAGCGGGTTACGAGCAGTACTTC.

V is TRBV2 and J is TRBJ1-6; possibly TRBD1 for D (5 bases). The ends were cut back, 5 bases at V and 10 bases at J, with 15 bases in the middle. This CDR3 has 14 amino acids. CDR1 and CDR2 (germline): SNHLY, FYNNEI. CDR3: CASSQEPGLSPLHF. The DNA of the CDR3 is TGTGCCAGCAGTCAAGAACCAGGGTTGTCACCCCTCCACTTT.

This clone was observed a single time. V gene TRBV6-5 combines with J gene TRBJ1-2, with a tentative D call TRBD1 (5 bases). The length of the CDR3 is 13 residues. Trimming cost V 5 bases and J 4 bases, with 11 bases left between them. Germline lookup yields CDR1 MNHEY and CDR2 SVGAGI. The CDR3 DNA follows: TGTGCCAGCAGTCCGGGACTGCTCTATGGCTACACCTTC. Its protein is CASSPGLLYGYTF.

This clone was seen only once. This chain joins TRBV2 and TRBJ2-3; 10 bases match TRBD2. This CDR3 contains 16 residues. With 6 bases clipped from V and 1 base from J, the junction kept 7 bases outside the gene matches. The germline gives CDR1 SNHLY, CDR2 FYNNEI. The chain's CDR3 is CASRKTGTSGTDTQYF. CDR3 DNA: TGTGCCAGCAGAAAAACCGGGACTAGCGGCACAGATACGCAGTATTTT.